This is a list of T cell receptor beta chains from one sample in a study of blood T cell repertoires in COVID-19. Assay used: immunoSEQ multiplex PCR; TCRdb lists only in-frame clones, some missing. The repertoire holds some 300,000 clones, with roughly 88% as singletons. The material sequenced was peripheral blood. The receptors shown here come from a woman aged 25 to 39 who had recovered from COVID-19. Both conserved end residues are part of each CDR3.

v_call	cdr3_length	j_call	cdr3_aa
TRBV7-8	16	TRBJ1-4	CASSLYRVLRDEKLFF
TRBV12-3/TRBV12-4	13	TRBJ1-2	CASSRDSVYGYTF
TRBV5-6	16	TRBJ2-3	CASSLGTGWGTDTQYF
TRBV28	15	TRBJ2-7	CASSLAGTGSHEQYF
TRBV18	13	TRBJ1-2	CASSPQVRYGYTF
TRBV6-5	12	TRBJ2-1	CASLTVSNEQFF
TRBV28	12	TRBJ2-3	CASSLPGQEQYF
TRBV2	16	TRBJ1-4	CASRPSEGGDNEKLFF
TRBV29-1	12	TRBJ2-7	CSVKTTTYEQYF
TRBV19	15	TRBJ1-2	CASSINPTASYGYTF
TRBV5-1	14	TRBJ1-1	CASSPRDSGSEAFF
TRBV7-2	15	TRBJ2-2	CASSYGTDITGELFF
TRBV25-1	14	TRBJ1-2	CASSGPRQTNGYTF
TRBV5-6	14	TRBJ2-5	CASSWATGQETQYF
TRBV7-2	15	TRBJ2-3	CASSSRQWATDTQYF
TRBV3-1/TRBV3-2	13	TRBJ2-7	CASSQFTVYEQYF
TRBV15	12	TRBJ2-1	CARSQGYNEQFF
TRBV14	13	TRBJ1-4	CASSQEFGGKLFF
TRBV6-5	15	TRBJ2-4	CASTPLRQGVDIQYF
TRBV6-5	14	TRBJ1-2	CASSSQQGVGGYTF
TRBV28	15	TRBJ2-1	CASSLISGGSNEQFF
TRBV29-1	14	TRBJ1-1	CSVEEKEMNTEAFF
TRBV2	14	TRBJ1-4	CASLLERSGEKLFF